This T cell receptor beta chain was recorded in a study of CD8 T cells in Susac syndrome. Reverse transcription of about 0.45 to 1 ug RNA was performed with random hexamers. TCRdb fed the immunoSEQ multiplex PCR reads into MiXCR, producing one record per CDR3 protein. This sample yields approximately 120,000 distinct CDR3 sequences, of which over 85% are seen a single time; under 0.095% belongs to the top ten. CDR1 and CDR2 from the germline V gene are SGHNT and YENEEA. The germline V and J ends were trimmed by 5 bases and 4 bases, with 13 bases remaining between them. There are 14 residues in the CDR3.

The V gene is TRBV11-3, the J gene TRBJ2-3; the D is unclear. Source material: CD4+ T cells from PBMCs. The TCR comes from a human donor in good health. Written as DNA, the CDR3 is TGTGCCAGCAGCCCACAGTGGCGCGCAGATACGCAGTATTTT. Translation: CASSPQWRADTQYF.